The 7 T cell receptor beta chains reported below all come from one sample, sequenced in a study of blood T cell repertoires in COVID-19. Some clones are missing from TCRdb's copy, which holds only in-frame ones; the method was immunoSEQ multiplex PCR. The sample records 200,000 to 300,000 clones, about four fifths being singletons. The sample consisted of peripheral blood. The origin of the receptors is a man between 50 and 59 years old with acute or convalescent COVID-19.

This sequence joins TRBV9 and TRBJ2-1; D unclear. The V end was cut by 0 bases, the J end by 0 bases, with 10 bases between. Germline loops: CDR1 SGDLS, CDR2 YYNGEE. The CDR3 spans 16 residues. DNA of the CDR3: TGTGCCAGCAGCGTAGCCCAAAAGAGCTCCTACAATGAGCAGTTCTTC. Translated, it gives CASSVAQKSSYNEQFF.

The chain uses TRBV7-2 and TRBJ1-5; TRBD1 agrees at 9 bases. This CDR3 is 16 amino acids long. J lost 3 bases, V lost 3 bases, and 6 bases had no gene match. Per germline, CDR1 SGHTA and CDR2 FQGNSA. CDR3 in amino acids: CASSFLGTGYNQPQHF. DNA for the CDR3: TGTGCCAGCAGCTTTCTGGGGACAGGGTACAATCAGCCCCAGCATTTT.

This clone was seen only a few times. The chain couples TRBV4-1 to TRBJ1-2, with D maybe TRBD1 (6 bases). Trimming removed 0 bases at V and 8 bases at J, with 13 bases between. The CDR3 is made up of 14 amino acids. Germline CDR1 MGHRA, CDR2 YSYEKL. Written as DNA, the CDR3 is TGCGCCAGCAGCCAAGATTGGGGGGGCGCGGGCTACACCTTC. Translated: CASSQDWGGAGYTF.

The chain carries TRBV6-4 and TRBJ2-1, with D maybe TRBD2 (5 bases). V shed 6 bases and J shed 0 bases, with 15 bases lying between them. Germline V gene lookup returns CDR1 MRHNA and CDR2 SNTAGT. The CDR3 has 16 residues. The CDR3 here is CASSRTGSSSYNEQFF. The CDR3 DNA sequence: TGTGCCAGCAGCCGGACTGGCTCCTCCTCCTACAATGAGCAGTTCTTC.

The chain joins TRBV10-3 to TRBJ2-7; 9 bases line up with TRBD1. This CDR3 is built from 14 residues. Germline lookup yields CDR1 ENHRY and CDR2 SYGVKD. The V segment lost 8 bases and the J segment 3 bases; nucleotides outside the gene matches: 8. The DNA for the CDR3 is TGTGCCATCGGCAAGGGACAGGGAAGCTACGAGCAGTACTTC. Translating it yields CAIGKGQGSYEQYF.

The rearrangement links TRBV10-1 to TRBJ1-2; 9 bases match TRBD1. The ends lost 6 bases at V and 7 bases at J; junction bases unmatched: 6. The CDR3 is 13 amino acids. The germline CDR1 and CDR2 sequences are WNHNN and SYGVQD (reference sequence). The CDR3 nucleotides read TGCGCCAGCAGCGCCGACAGGGGGTTTGGCTACACCTTC. Its protein is CASSADRGFGYTF.

The chain couples TRBV4-1 to TRBJ2-1, with 8 bases that match TRBD2. The trim removed 1 base at V and 10 bases at J, leaving 9 bases unmatched. Germline CDR1 MGHRA, CDR2 YSYEKL. CDR3 length: 15 amino acids. The CDR3 DNA reads TGCGCCAGCAGCCAAGCCAGCGGGAGATCGGGGGAGCAGTTCTTC. Protein sequence: CASSQASGRSGEQFF.